This T cell receptor (beta chain) was identified during a study of breast tumors, draining lymph nodes, adjacent tissues listed by TCRdb under 2016. At the level of the whole study: Breast cancer patients provided tumor, adjacent nontumor tissue and axillary lymph nodes, and the study compared the TCR beta repertoires across these three sources. The study aimed to assess the relationships and possible T-cell exchange between tumor, surrounding tissue and draining lymph node repertoires in human breast cancer.

The paper's findings and limits, for the study overall: The conclusion that tumor T cells originate in lymph nodes was presented as consistent with a hypothesis rather than as directly demonstrated. T-cell repertoire diversity in tumors was found to be lower than in lymph nodes but higher than in nontumor tissue, and preferential V and J gene usage was observed. Tumor and nontumor tissue repertoires were significantly more similar in luminal-like than in basal-like breast cancer. The data were judged consistent with most tumor T cells deriving from the lymph node and then expanding within tumor tissue.

The instrument given in TCRdb is Illumina HiSeq 2000. TCR beta chain libraries were generated by multiplex PCR amplification. High-throughput sequencing was used to analyze the amplified TCR beta chain products. Starting from the raw public reads, TCRdb applied fastp trimming at Q25, assembled clones with MiXCR and retained in-frame beta chains. Under each unique CDR3 protein, matching rows form one entry showing the most common genes and DNA. The sample table lists roughly 70,000 distinct CDR3 sequences, about 40% of them with a count of one. The top ten hold over 7.5% of the sample. The CDR3 runs 16 amino acids, cysteine and phenylalanine included. The kept DNA is CDR3 alone, 48 bases in frame from the first base. According to the germline V gene, CDR1 reads SGHTA and CDR2 reads FQGNSA. Trimming takes 6 bases from V and 4 bases from J, and the germline ends sit 21 bases apart. Concerning this clonotype itself: Its antigen is unknown. No much larger clone exists at a distance of one base, and base qualities are not known.

Rearrangement joined TRBV7-2 to TRBJ2-5; 6 matching bases give a weak D call of TRBD2. The source of this sequence is a female donor with breast cancer. Some clones in this sample may be carry-over from other donors' samples. The material sequenced was breast tumor tissue. The CDR3 region has the sequence CASSEANGEVVETQYF. In nucleotides, the sequence is TGTGCCAGCAGTGAAGCAAACGGGGAGGTCGTAGAGACCCAGTACTTC.